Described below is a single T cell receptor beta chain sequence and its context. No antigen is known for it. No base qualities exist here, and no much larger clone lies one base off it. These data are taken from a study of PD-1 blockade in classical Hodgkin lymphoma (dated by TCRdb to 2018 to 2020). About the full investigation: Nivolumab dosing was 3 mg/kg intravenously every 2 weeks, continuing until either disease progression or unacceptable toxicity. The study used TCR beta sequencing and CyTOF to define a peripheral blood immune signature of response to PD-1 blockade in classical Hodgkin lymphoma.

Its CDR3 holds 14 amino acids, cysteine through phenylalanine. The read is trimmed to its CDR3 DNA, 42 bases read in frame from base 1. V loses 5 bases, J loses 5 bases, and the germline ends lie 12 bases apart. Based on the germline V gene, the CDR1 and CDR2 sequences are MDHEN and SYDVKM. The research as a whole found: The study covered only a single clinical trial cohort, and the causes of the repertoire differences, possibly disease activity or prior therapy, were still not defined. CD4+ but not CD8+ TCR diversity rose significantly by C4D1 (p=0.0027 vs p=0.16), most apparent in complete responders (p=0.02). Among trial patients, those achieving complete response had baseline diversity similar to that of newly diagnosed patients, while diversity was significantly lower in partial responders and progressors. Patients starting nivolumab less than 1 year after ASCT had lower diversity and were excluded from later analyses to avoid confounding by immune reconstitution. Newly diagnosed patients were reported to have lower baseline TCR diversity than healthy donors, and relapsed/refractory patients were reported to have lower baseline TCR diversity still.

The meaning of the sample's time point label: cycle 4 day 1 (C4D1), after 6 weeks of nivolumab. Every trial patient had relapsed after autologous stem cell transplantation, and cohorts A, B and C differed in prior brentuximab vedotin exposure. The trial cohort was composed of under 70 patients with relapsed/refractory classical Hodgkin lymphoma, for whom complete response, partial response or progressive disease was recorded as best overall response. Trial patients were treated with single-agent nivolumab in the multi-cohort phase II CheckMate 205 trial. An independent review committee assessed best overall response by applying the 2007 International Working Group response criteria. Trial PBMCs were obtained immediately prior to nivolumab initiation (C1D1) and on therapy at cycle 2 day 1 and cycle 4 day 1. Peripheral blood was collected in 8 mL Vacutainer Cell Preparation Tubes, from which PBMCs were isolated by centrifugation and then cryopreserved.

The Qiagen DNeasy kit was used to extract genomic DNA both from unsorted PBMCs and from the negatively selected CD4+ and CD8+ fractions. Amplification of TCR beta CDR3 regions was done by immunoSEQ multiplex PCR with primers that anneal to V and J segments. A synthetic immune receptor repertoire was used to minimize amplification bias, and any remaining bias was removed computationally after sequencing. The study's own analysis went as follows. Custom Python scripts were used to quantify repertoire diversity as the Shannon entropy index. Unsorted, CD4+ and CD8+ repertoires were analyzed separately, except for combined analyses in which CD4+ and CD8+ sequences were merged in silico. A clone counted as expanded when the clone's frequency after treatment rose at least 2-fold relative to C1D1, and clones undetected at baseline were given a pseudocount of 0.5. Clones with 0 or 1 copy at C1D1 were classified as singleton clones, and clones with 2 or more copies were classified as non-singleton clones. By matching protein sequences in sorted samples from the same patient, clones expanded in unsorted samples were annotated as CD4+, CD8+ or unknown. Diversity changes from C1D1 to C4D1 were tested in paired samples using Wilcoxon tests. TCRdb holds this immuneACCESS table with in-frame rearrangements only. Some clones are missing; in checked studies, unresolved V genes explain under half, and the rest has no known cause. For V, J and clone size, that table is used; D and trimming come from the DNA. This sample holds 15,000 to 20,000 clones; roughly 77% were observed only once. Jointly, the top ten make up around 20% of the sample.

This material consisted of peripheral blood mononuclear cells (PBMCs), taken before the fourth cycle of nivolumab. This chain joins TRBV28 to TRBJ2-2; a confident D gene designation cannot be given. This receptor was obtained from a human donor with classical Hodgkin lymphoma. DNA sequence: TGTGCCAGCAGTCCCAGGTTCGCGACCGGGGAGCTGTTTTTT. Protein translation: CASSPRFATGELFF.